Sequencing of this T cell receptor (beta chain) was carried out in a study of chemoradiotherapy in HPV16-positive cancers (dated by TCRdb to the early 2020s). About the study as a whole: Candidate HPV-specific T-cell clones and common TCR motifs were defined through functional T-cell assays on cells from a couple of HPV16-positive patients. The study set out to ask whether T-cell immunity against the HPV oncoproteins E6 and E7 changes over the course of chemoradiotherapy and whether that immunity affects survival. The candidate HPV-specific TCRs and motifs were subsequently tracked in TCR repertoires obtained from 86 patients with HPV-related cancers. Overall study results and their limits: Expansion of candidate HPV-specific clones and E7-related TCR motifs was observed in the tumor microenvironment during treatment, whereas no such expansion was observed for non-HPV-specific T cells. Only two HPV16-positive patients were used to derive the functional definition of HPV-specific T cells, and the survival association was reported for HPV16-positive patients. Improved recurrence-free survival in HPV16-positive patients was associated with expansion of HPV-responsive T cells during chemoradiotherapy.

Repertoires were sampled repeatedly over the course of chemoradiotherapy so that clonal expansion in the tumor microenvironment could be followed. The germline V gene specifies SNHLY as CDR1 and FYNNEI as CDR2. The CDR3, from cysteine to phenylalanine, totals 13 residues. The DNA shown is the 39-base CDR3, in frame from base 1. From V the trimming removes 5 bases and from J it removes 1 base, while the gene matches leave 1 base of the junction unaccounted for. Remarks on this clone: This clone's antigen is unknown. Nothing much larger sits one base from this clone, and base qualities are not available.

The library was generated by the immunoSEQ multiplex PCR assay. TCRdb's version of the immuneACCESS table is confined to in-frame rearrangements and falls short of the full clone set. An unresolved V gene accounts for under half of the shortfall where checked; the remainder is of unknown origin. The sample table shows 9,500 to 15,000 clones, and around 85% are seen once. The top ten constitute roughly 2.8% of the sample. The chain joins TRBV2 to TRBJ1-1; 7 nucleotides in the junction match TRBD1. The sequencing here drew on blood, taken from a patient who underwent chemoradiotherapy. The clonotype originates from a human donor with HPV-associated anogenital cancer. The DNA sequence reads TGTGCCAGCAGTCGGGACAGGAACACTGAAGCTTTCTTT. Translated, this is CASSRDRNTEAFF.